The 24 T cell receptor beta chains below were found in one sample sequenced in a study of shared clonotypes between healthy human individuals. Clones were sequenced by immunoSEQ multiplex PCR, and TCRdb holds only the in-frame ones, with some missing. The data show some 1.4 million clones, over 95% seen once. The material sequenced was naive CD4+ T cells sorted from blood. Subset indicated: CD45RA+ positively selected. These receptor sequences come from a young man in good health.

The CDR3: CALGSDYEQYF. CDR3 DNA sequence: TGTGCCTTAGGGAGCGACTACGAGCAGTACTTC. This rearrangement joins TRBV6-5 to TRBJ2-7; D is possibly TRBD2 (5 bases). The ends were cut back, 11 bases at V and 3 bases at J, with 11 bases in the middle. CDR1 is MNHEY, CDR2 SVGAGI, per germline. The CDR3 runs to 11 residues.

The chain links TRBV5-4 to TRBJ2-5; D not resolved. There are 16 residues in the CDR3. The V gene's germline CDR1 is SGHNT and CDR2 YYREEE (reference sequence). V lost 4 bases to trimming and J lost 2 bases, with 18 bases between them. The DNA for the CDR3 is TGTGCCAGCAGCCAATTACCACAGATTACACAAGAGACCCAGTACTTC. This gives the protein CASSQLPQITQETQYF.

CDR3 residues: CASSFGQGGYEQYF. Here the CDR3 DNA reads TGTGCCAGCAGTTTCGGACAGGGGGGCTACGAGCAGTACTTC. The gene calls are TRBV27 and TRBJ2-7; 10 bases line up with TRBD1. The ends lost 3 bases at V and 3 bases at J; junction bases unmatched: 2. The CDR3 has 14 amino acids. Germline V gene data show CDR1 as MNHEY and CDR2 as SMNVEV (reference sequence).

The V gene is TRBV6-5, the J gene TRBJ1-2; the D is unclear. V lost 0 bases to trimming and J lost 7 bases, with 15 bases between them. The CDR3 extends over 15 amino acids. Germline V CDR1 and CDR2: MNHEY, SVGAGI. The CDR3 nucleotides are TGTGCCAGCAGTTACTCGGGCGGCAGTTCTTTTGGCTACACCTTC. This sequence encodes CASSYSGGSSFGYTF.

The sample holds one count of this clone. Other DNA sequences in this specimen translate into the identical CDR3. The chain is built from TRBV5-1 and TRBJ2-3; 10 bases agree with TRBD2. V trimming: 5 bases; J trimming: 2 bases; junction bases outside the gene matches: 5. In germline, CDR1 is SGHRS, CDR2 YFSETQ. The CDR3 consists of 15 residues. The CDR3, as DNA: TGCGCCAGCAGTTCAACTAGCGGGGCCACAGATACGCAGTATTTT. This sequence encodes CASSSTSGATDTQYF.

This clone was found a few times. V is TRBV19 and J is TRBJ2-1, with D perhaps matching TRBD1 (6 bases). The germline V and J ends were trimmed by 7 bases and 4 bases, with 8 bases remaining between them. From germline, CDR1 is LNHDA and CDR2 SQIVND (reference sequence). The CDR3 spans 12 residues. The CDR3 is CASKDRYNEQFF. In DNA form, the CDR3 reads TGTGCCAGTAAAGACAGGTACAATGAGCAGTTCTTC.

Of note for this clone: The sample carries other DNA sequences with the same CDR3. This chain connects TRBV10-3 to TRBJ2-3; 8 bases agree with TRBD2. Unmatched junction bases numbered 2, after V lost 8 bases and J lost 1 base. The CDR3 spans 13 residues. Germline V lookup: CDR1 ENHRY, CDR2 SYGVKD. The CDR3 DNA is TGTGCCATCGGAGCGGGAGGCACAGATACGCAGTATTTT. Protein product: CAIGAGGTDTQYF.

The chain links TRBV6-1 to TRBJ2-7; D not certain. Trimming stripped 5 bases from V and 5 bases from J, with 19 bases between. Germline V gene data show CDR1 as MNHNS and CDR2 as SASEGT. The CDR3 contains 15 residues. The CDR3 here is CASSPFRSRADEQYF. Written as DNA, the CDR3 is TGTGCCAGCAGTCCTTTCCGGAGTCGTGCGGACGAGCAGTACTTC.

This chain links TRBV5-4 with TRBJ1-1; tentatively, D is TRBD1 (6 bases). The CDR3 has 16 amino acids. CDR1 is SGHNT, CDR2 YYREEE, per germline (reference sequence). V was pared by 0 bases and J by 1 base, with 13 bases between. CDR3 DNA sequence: TGTGCCAGCAGCTTGGCACAGGGAACTGGGAACACTGAAGCTTTCTTT. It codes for CASSLAQGTGNTEAFF.

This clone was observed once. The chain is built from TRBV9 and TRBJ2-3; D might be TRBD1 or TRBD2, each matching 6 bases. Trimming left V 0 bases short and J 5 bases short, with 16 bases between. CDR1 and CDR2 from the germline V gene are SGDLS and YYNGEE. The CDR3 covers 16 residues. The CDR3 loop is CASSVEGGLQGDTQYF. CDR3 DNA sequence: TGTGCCAGCAGCGTAGAGGGGGGACTCCAAGGAGATACGCAGTATTTT.

This CDR3 is CSGRDSRYEQYF. The DNA for the CDR3 is TGCAGCGGTAGGGACAGCCGCTACGAGCAGTACTTC. The chain combines TRBV29-1 with TRBJ2-7, with 7 bases that match TRBD1. This CDR3 spans 12 amino acids. Trimming at V came to 7 bases and at J to 3 bases, leaving 6 bases not matched to a gene. In germline, CDR1 is SQVTM, CDR2 ANQGSEA.

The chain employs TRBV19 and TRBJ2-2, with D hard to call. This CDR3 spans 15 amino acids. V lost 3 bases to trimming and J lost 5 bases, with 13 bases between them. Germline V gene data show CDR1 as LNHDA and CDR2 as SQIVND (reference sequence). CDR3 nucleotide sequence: TGTGCCAGTAGTATGGGTCGGGCTTCGACCGGGGAGCTGTTTTTT. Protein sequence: CASSMGRASTGELFF.

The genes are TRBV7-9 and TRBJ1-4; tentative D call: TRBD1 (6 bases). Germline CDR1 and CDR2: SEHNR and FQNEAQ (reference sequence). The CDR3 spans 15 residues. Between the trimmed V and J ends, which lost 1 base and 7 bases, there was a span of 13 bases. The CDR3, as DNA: TGTGCCAGCAGCTTAGAGGGGGGAAGAGGTGAAAAACTGTTTTTT. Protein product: CASSLEGGRGEKLFF.

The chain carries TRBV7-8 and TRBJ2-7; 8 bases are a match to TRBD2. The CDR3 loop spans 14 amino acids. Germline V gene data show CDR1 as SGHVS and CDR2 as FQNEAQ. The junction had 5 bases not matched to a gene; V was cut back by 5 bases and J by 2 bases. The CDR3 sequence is CASSRTSRTYEQYF. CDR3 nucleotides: TGTGCCAGCAGCCGGACTAGCAGGACCTACGAGCAGTACTTC.

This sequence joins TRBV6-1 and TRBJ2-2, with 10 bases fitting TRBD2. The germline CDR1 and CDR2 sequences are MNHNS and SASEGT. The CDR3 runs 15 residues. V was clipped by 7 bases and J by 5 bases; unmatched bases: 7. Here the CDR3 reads CASTQREGPTGELFF. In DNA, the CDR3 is TGTGCCAGCACCCAGCGGGAGGGTCCAACCGGGGAGCTGTTTTTT.

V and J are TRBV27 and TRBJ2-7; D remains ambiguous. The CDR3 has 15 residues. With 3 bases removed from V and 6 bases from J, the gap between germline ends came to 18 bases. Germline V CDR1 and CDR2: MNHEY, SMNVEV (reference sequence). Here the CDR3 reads CASSFMKVALSEQYF. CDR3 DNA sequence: TGTGCCAGCAGTTTTATGAAAGTTGCCCTTAGCGAGCAGTACTTC.

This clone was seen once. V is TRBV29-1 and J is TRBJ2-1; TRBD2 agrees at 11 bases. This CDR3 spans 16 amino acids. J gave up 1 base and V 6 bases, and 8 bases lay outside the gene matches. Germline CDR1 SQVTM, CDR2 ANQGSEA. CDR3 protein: CSVSSGRGYSYNEQFF. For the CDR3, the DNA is TGCAGCGTCAGTAGCGGGAGGGGGTATTCCTACAATGAGCAGTTCTTC.

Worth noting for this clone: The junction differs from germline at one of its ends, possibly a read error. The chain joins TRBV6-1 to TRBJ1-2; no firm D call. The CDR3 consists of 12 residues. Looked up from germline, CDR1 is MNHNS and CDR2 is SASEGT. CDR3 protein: CASSETRGHTPF. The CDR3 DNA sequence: TGTGCCAGCAGTGAAACCCGCGGGCACACGCCCTTC.

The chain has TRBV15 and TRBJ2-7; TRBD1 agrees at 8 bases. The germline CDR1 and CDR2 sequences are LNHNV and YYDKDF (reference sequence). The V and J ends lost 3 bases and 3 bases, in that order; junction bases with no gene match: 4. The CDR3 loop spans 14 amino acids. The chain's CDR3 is CATSRDRADYEQYF. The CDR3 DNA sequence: TGTGCCACCAGCAGGGACAGGGCCGACTACGAGCAGTACTTC.

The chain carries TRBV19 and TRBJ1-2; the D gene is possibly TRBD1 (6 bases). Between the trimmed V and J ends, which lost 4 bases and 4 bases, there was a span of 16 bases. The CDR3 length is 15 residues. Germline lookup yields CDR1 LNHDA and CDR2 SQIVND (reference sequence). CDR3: CASSNRVGNSYGYTF. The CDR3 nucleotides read TGTGCCAGTAGTAACAGGGTCGGCAACTCCTATGGCTACACCTTC.

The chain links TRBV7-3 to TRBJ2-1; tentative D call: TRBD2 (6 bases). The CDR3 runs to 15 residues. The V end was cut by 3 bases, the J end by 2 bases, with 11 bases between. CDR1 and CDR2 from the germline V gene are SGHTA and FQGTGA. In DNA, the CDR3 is TGTGCCAGCAGCTTTAGGCGGGGTCCCTACAATGAGCAGTTCTTC. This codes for CASSFRRGPYNEQFF.

The CDR3 region is CASSLPTGQGVVFSYEQYF. DNA of the CDR3: TGTGCCAGCAGTTTACCGACGGGACAGGGGGTTGTGTTCAGCTACGAGCAGTACTTC. The chain employs TRBV28 and TRBJ2-7, with 11 bases fitting TRBD1. This CDR3 has 19 amino acids. V lost 2 bases and J lost 3; bases outside the gene matches: 15. Germline assignment: CDR1 MDHEN and CDR2 SYDVKM.

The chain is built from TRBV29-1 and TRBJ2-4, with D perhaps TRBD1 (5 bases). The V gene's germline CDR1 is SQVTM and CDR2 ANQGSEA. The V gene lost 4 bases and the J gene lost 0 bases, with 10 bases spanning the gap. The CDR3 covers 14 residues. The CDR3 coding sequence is TGCAGCGTTGTACAGGAAATAGCCAAAAACATTCAGTACTTC. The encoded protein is CSVVQEIAKNIQYF.

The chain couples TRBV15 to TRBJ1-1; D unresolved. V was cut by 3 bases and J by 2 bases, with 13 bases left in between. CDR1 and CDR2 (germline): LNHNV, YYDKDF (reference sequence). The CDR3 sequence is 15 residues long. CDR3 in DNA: TGTGCCACCAGCAGGGCGACCCCGCGAAACACTGAAGCTTTCTTT. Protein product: CATSRATPRNTEAFF.